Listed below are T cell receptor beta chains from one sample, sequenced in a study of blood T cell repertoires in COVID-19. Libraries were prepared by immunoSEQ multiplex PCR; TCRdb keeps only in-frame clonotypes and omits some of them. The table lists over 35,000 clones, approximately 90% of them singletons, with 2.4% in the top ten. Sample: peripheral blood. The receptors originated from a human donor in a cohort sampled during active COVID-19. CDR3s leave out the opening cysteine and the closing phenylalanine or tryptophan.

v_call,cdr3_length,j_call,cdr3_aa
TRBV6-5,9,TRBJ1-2,ASTLQEGYT
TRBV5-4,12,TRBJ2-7,ASSLEGALREQY
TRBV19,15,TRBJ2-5,ASSIRQGRSPQETQY
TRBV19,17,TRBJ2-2,ASNSYGLAGGRTVRELF
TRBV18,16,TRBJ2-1,ASSLLTPQASSYNEQF
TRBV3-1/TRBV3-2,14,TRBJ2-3,ASSQVGGSSTDTQY
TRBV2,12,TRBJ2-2,ASRGDSYTGELF
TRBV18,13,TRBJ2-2,ASSQDTLNTGELF
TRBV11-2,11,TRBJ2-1,ASRWSSYNEQF
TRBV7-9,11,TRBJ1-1,ASSLAGALIHH
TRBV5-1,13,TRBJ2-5,ASSLGLAGEETQY
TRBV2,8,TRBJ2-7,GTGDNEQY
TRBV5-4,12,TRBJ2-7,ASSAGTGAYEQY
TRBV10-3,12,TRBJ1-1,AIRRDRQNTEAF
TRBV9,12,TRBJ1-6,ASSVESSNSPLH
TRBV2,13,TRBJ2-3,ASSNGGIYTDTQY
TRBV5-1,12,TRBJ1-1,ASSFGDSNTEAF
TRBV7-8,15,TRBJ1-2,ASSPGTGVASRHGYT
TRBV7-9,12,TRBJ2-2,ASSLVSGAGELF
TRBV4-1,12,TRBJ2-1,ASSLAGPQDEQF
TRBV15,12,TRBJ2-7,ATSSERGTYEQY
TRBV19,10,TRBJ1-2,ASSWANYGYT
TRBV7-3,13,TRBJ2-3,ASSLTSGGGDTQY
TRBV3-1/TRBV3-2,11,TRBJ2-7,ASSLGTLYEQY
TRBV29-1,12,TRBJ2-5,SVDDAGGQETQY
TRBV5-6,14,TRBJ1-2,ASSLSSIRESGGYT
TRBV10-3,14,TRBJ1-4,AISERGLDMDEKLF
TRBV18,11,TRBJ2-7,ASSPGTGYEQY
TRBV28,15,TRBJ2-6,ASKLGQGASGANVLT
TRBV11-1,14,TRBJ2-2,ASSLGTGVFAGELF
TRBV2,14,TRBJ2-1,ASSPGQAFSGYEQF
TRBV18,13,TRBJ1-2,ASSPAGQGYYGYT
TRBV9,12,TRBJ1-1,ASSVRDTGTEAF
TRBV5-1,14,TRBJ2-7,ASSFVRQGGTYEQY
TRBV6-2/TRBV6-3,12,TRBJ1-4,ASSAAGGQEKLF
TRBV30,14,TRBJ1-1,AWSAAGTARNTEAF
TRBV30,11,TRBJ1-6,AWSYQGEAPLH
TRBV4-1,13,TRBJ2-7,ASSQPGLAAYEQY
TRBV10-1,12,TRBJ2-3,ASSDLQNTDTQY
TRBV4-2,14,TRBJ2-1,ASSQDRGSGGYEQF
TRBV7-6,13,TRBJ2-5,ASSLAGQEQETQY
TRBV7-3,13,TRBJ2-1,ASSFRQSSYNEQF
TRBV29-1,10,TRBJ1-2,SVPTYSGGYT
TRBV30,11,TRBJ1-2,AWRRGGAGGYT
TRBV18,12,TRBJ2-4,ASSPDRGFNIQY
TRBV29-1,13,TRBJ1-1,SASGQGGKNTEAF
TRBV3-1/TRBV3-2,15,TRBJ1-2,ASSQDLRTGANYGYT
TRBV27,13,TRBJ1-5,ATSPFRGGNQPQH
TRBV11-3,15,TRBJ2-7,ASSLAIMQGSTYEQY
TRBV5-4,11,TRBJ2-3,ASSSEATDTQY
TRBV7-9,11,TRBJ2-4,ASSSFTKNIQY